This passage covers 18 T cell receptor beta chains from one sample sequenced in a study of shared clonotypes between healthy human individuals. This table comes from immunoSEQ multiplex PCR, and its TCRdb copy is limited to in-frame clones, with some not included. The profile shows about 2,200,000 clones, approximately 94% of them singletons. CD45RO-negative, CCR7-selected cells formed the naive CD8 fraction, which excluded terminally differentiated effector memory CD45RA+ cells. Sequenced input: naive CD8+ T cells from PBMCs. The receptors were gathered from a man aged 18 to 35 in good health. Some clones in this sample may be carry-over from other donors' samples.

This CDR3 is CASSPTGLLDEQFF. The CDR3 nucleotides read TGTGCCAGCAGTCCCACAGGACTACTCGATGAGCAGTTCTTC. The chain couples TRBV27 to TRBJ2-1; D is possibly TRBD2 (6 bases). V lost 5 bases and J lost 8, with 16 bases in between. The CDR3 extends over 14 amino acids. Per germline, CDR1 MNHEY and CDR2 SMNVEV (reference sequence).

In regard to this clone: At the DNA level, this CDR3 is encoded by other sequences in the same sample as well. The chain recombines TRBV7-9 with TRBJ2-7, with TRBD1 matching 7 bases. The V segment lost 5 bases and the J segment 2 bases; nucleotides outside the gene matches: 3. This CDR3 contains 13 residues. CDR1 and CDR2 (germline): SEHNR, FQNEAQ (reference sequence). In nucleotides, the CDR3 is TGTGCCAGCAGCAGGGGACAGACCTACGAGCAGTACTTC. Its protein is CASSRGQTYEQYF.

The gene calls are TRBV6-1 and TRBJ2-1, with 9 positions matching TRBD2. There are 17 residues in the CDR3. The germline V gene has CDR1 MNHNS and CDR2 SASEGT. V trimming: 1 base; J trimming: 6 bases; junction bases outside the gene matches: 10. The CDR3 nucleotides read TGTGCCAGCAGTGAAGACTTTCGGCGGGAGGGGGGCAATGAGCAGTTCTTC. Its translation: CASSEDFRREGGNEQFF.

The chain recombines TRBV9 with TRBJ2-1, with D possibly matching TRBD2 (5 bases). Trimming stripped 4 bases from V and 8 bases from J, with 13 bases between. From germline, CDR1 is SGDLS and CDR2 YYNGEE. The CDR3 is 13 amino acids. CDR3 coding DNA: TGTGCCAGCAGCACCTACTCGAGGGATGAGCAGTTCTTC. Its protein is CASSTYSRDEQFF.

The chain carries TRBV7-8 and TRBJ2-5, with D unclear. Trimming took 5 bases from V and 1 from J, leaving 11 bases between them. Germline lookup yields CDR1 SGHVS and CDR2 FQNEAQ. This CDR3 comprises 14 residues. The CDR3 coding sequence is TGTGCCAGCAGCCCCGTGTGGCTCCAAGAGACCCAGTACTTC. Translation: CASSPVWLQETQYF.

The CDR3 DNA follows: TGTGCCAGCTCACCGCCGGCGGGAGGGGGGGTTGAGCAGTTCTTC. This encodes CASSPPAGGGVEQFF. The chain has TRBV18 and TRBJ2-1, with 9 bases matching TRBD2. Trimming at V came to 3 bases and at J to 9 bases, leaving 9 bases not matched to a gene. The CDR3 extends over 15 amino acids. From germline, CDR1 is KGHSH and CDR2 LQKENI.

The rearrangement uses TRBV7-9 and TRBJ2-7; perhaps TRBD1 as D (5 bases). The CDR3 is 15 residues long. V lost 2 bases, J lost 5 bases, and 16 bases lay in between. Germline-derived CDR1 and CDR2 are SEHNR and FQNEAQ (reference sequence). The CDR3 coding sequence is TGTGCCAGCAGCTTAACCACAGGAAGCGTCCACGAGCAGTACTTC. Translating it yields CASSLTTGSVHEQYF.

CDR3 in DNA: TGTGCCAGCAGCCAAGAACGTCTAGCGGTAGGCGAGCAGTACTTC. Amino acids: CASSQERLAVGEQYF. V gene TRBV4-2 combines with J gene TRBJ2-7, with 7 bases identical to TRBD2. Germline V gives CDR1 LGHNA, CDR2 YNFKEQ. CDR3 length equals 15 residues. The V and J ends lost 0 bases and 6 bases, in that order; junction bases with no gene match: 8.

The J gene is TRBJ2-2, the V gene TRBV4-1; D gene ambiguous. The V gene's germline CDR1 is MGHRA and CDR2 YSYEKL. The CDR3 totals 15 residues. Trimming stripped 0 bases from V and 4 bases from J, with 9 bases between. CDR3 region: CASSQEWRSTGELFF. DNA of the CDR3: TGCGCCAGCAGCCAAGAATGGCGTAGCACCGGGGAGCTGTTTTTT.

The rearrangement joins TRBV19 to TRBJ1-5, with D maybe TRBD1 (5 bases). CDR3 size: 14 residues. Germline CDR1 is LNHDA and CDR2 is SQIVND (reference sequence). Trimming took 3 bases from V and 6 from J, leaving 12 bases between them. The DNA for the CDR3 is TGTGCCAGTAGTATCCTTGGGGGGTTTCAGCCCCAGCATTTT. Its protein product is CASSILGGFQPQHF.

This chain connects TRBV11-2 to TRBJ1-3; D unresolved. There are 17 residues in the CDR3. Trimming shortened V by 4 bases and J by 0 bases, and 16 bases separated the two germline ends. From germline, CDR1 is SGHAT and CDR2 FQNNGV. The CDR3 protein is CASSYPFIGNSGNTIYF. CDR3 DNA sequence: TGTGCCAGCAGCTACCCTTTTATTGGGAACTCTGGAAACACCATATATTTT.

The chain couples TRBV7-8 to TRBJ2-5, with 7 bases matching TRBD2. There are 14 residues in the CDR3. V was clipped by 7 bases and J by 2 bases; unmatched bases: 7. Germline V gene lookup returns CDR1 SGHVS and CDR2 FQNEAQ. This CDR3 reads CASTPREKQETQYF. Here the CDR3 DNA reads TGTGCCAGCACCCCGCGGGAGAAACAAGAGACCCAGTACTTC.

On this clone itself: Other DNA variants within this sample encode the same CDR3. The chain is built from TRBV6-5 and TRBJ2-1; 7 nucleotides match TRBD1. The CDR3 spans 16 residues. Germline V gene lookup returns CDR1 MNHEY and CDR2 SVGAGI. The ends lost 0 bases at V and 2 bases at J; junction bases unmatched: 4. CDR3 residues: CASSYSTGETYNEQFF. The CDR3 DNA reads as TGTGCCAGCAGTTACTCCACAGGGGAAACCTACAATGAGCAGTTCTTC.

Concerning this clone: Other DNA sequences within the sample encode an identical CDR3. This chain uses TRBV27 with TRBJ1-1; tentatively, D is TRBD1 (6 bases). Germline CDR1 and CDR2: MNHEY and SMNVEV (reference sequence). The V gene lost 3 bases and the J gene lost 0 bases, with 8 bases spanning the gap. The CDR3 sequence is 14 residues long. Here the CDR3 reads CASSLRTVNTEAFF. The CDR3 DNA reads TGTGCCAGCAGTTTGAGGACAGTGAACACTGAAGCTTTCTTT.

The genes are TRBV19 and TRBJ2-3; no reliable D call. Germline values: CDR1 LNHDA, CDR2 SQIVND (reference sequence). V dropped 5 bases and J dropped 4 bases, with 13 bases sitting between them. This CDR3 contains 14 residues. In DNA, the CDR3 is TGTGCCAGTAGTCCCCGAACCAGGTCAGATACGCAGTATTTT. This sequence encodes CASSPRTRSDTQYF.

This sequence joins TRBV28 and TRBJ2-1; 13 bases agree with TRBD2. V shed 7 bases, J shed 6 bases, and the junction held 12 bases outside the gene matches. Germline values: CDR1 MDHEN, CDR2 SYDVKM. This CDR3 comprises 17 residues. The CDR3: CASNHRPGLAGTNEQFF. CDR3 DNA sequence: TGTGCCAGCAACCACCGTCCGGGACTAGCGGGGACCAATGAGCAGTTCTTC.

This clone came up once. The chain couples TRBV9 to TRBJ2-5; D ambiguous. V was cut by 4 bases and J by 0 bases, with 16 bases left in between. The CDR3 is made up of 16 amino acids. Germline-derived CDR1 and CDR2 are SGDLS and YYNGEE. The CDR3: CASSPNLKMYQETQYF. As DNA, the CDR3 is TGTGCCAGCAGCCCCAACCTTAAGATGTACCAAGAGACCCAGTACTTC.

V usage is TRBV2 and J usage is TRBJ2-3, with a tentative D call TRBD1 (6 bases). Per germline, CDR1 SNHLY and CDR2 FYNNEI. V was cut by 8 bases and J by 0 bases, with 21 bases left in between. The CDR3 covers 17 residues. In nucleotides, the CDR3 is TGTGCCAGCGGGGCGGACAGCGGTCTCATTAGCACAGATACGCAGTATTTT. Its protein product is CASGADSGLISTDTQYF.